Listed below are T cell receptor beta chains from one sample, sequenced in a study of metastatic and nonmetastatic thyroid tumors. TCRdb re-called the PCR reads through MiXCR. This sample has about 12,000 clones, with roughly 27% found just once. The sample consisted of tumor tissue. These receptors were collected from a female donor with papillary thyroid cancer or a benign thyroid nodule (not recorded which). Some clones in this sample may be carry-over from other donors' samples. Each CDR3 is given with its conserved first and last residue. A D gene is named only where the DNA matches it firmly. Some rows have no size entry. The others give once, few or many, or a class for an expanded clone.

d_call: NA
v_call: TRBV3-1
j_call: TRBJ2-5
clone_size: medium-sized
cdr3_nt: TGTGCCAGCAGCTCCGATCTGGGGCCACAGACCCAGTACTTC
cdr3_aa: CASSSDLGPQTQYF

d_call: NA
v_call: TRBV20-1
j_call: TRBJ2-3
clone_size: many
cdr3_nt: TGCAGTGCTCCGTCCGATCTGGACCCGAAGAGGATAAGCACAGATACGCAGTATTTT
cdr3_aa: CSAPSDLDPKRISTDTQYF

d_call: NA
v_call: TRBV6-1
j_call: TRBJ1-3
clone_size: NA
cdr3_nt: TGTGCCAGCAGCGCTACCGGGACCTCTGGAAACACCATATATTTT
cdr3_aa: CASSATGTSGNTIYF

d_call: NA
v_call: TRBV5-6
j_call: TRBJ1-5
clone_size: many
cdr3_nt: TGTGCCAGCAGCTTGGGCGCGGGCGGGGGCAATCAGCCCCAGCATTTT
cdr3_aa: CASSLGAGGGNQPQHF

d_call: NA
v_call: TRBV18
j_call: TRBJ1-6
clone_size: many
cdr3_nt: TGTGCCAGCTCGACGGGACGGATAAATTCACCCCTCCACTTT
cdr3_aa: CASSTGRINSPLHF

d_call: NA
v_call: TRBV19
j_call: TRBJ1-2
clone_size: NA
cdr3_nt: TGTGCCAGTAGTATCTCCGGCGGGGAGGGCTACACCTTC
cdr3_aa: CASSISGGEGYTF

d_call: NA
v_call: TRBV5-1
j_call: TRBJ1-2
clone_size: NA
cdr3_nt: TGCGCCATCAGCGAAACACAGGGCCTTAATGTCCATGGCTACACCTTC
cdr3_aa: CAISETQGLNVHGYTF

d_call: NA
v_call: TRBV20-1
j_call: TRBJ2-2
clone_size: medium-sized
cdr3_nt: TGCAGTGCTAGAGTGGCTAGCATGGGGGAGCTGTTTTTT
cdr3_aa: CSARVASMGELFF

d_call: TRBD2
v_call: TRBV19
j_call: TRBJ2-5
clone_size: many
cdr3_nt: TGTGCCAGTAGTCAAGCATCGGGGGGGGTAGAGACCCAGTACTTC
cdr3_aa: CASSQASGGVETQYF

d_call: NA
v_call: TRBV6-1
j_call: TRBJ1-5
clone_size: few
cdr3_nt: TGTGCCAGCAGCCCCCCAGGGGTCGATCAGCCCCAGCATTTT
cdr3_aa: CASSPPGVDQPQHF

d_call: NA
v_call: TRBV27
j_call: TRBJ2-1
clone_size: many
cdr3_nt: TGTGCCAGCAGTTTATCAAGGACGGGATACAATGAGCAGTTCTTC
cdr3_aa: CASSLSRTGYNEQFF

d_call: TRBD2
v_call: TRBV11-2
j_call: TRBJ2-3
clone_size: large
cdr3_nt: TGTGCCAGCAGCTATGGGGCGGGAGGTACAGATACGCAGTATTTT
cdr3_aa: CASSYGAGGTDTQYF

d_call: TRBD2
v_call: TRBV11-3
j_call: TRBJ2-3
clone_size: many
cdr3_nt: TGTGCCAGCAGCTTAGAGCTGGCGGGAGGGCCCTCCACAGATACGCAGTATTTT
cdr3_aa: CASSLELAGGPSTDTQYF

d_call: NA
v_call: TRBV5-6
j_call: TRBJ1-2
clone_size: many
cdr3_nt: TGTGCCAGCAGCTTGGCGGCAGGACATGGCTACACCTTC
cdr3_aa: CASSLAAGHGYTF

d_call: NA
v_call: TRBV19
j_call: TRBJ1-2
clone_size: many
cdr3_nt: TGTGCCAGTAGTTCAGGACCAGAAACTGGTGGCTACACCTTC
cdr3_aa: CASSSGPETGGYTF

d_call: NA
v_call: TRBV5-1
j_call: TRBJ2-3
clone_size: medium-sized
cdr3_nt: TGCGCCAGCAGCTTTCCCCTCACAGATACGCAGTATTTT
cdr3_aa: CASSFPLTDTQYF

d_call: NA
v_call: TRBV20-1
j_call: TRBJ1-1
clone_size: NA
cdr3_nt: TGCAGTGCTAGAGGCGCCAGGGCTGAAGCTTTCTTT
cdr3_aa: CSARGARAEAFF

d_call: NA
v_call: TRBV5-4
j_call: TRBJ2-1
clone_size: many
cdr3_nt: TGTGCCAGCAGCCCGGCGGGCCCGGACAATGAGCAGTTCTTC
cdr3_aa: CASSPAGPDNEQFF

d_call: NA
v_call: TRBV30
j_call: TRBJ2-7
clone_size: NA
cdr3_nt: TGTGCCTGGAGCAGGGGGGGCTACGAGCAGTACTTC
cdr3_aa: CAWSRGGYEQYF

d_call: TRBD1
v_call: TRBV7-9
j_call: TRBJ2-4
clone_size: many
cdr3_nt: TGTGCCAGCAGCTACGTAACAGGGGTAGAGGCCAAAAACATTCAGTACTTC
cdr3_aa: CASSYVTGVEAKNIQYF

d_call: NA
v_call: TRBV29-1
j_call: TRBJ2-1
clone_size: many
cdr3_nt: TGCAGCGCCCAAAGGGTGGACGAGCAGTTCTTC
cdr3_aa: CSAQRVDEQFF

d_call: TRBD1
v_call: TRBV20-1
j_call: TRBJ2-2
clone_size: medium-sized
cdr3_nt: TGCAGTGCCCTCCCCGGGACAGGGAAAACCGGGGAGCTGTTTTTT
cdr3_aa: CSALPGTGKTGELFF

d_call: TRBD2
v_call: TRBV12-3/TRBV12-4
j_call: TRBJ2-1
clone_size: NA
cdr3_nt: TGTGCCAGCACCCTCCGGGGACTAGCGGTAAACAATGAGCAGTTCTTC
cdr3_aa: CASTLRGLAVNNEQFF

d_call: TRBD1
v_call: TRBV28
j_call: TRBJ1-2
clone_size: many
cdr3_nt: TGTGCCAGCACCAGACGGGACAGGGAGGGAGCTGGCTACACCTTC
cdr3_aa: CASTRRDREGAGYTF

d_call: NA
v_call: TRBV11-1
j_call: TRBJ2-1
clone_size: NA
cdr3_nt: TGTGCCAGCAGCACTGGACAGGGAGGGGAGCAGTTCTTC
cdr3_aa: CASSTGQGGEQFF

d_call: NA
v_call: TRBV5-8
j_call: TRBJ1-2
clone_size: NA
cdr3_nt: TGTGCCAGCAGCCCGGACAGATTCTATGGCTACACCTTC
cdr3_aa: CASSPDRFYGYTF

d_call: NA
v_call: TRBV11-2
j_call: TRBJ1-1
clone_size: few
cdr3_nt: TGTGCCAACAGCCCTCGAGGGGCGATGGGGGGAATGAACACTGAAGCTTTCTTT
cdr3_aa: CANSPRGAMGGMNTEAFF

d_call: TRBD2
v_call: TRBV18
j_call: TRBJ2-7
clone_size: NA
cdr3_nt: TGTGCCAGCTCACGAACTAGCGGGAGTGAGAAGTCCTACGAGCAGTACTTC
cdr3_aa: CASSRTSGSEKSYEQYF

d_call: TRBD1
v_call: TRBV10-3
j_call: TRBJ2-5
clone_size: few
cdr3_nt: TGTGCCATCAGGAGTGTGACAGGGGGCCAAGAGACCCAGTACTTC
cdr3_aa: CAIRSVTGGQETQYF

d_call: TRBD2
v_call: TRBV7-2
j_call: TRBJ2-2
clone_size: medium-sized
cdr3_nt: TGTGCCAGCAGCATTTCCCTAGCGGCCGCGAACACCGGGGAGCTGTTTTTT
cdr3_aa: CASSISLAAANTGELFF

d_call: NA
v_call: TRBV9
j_call: TRBJ2-2
clone_size: medium-sized
cdr3_nt: TGTGCCAGCAGCGTAGCAGGAGGACTTGGATACGGGGAGCTGTTTTTT
cdr3_aa: CASSVAGGLGYGELFF

d_call: TRBD2
v_call: TRBV10-3
j_call: TRBJ2-7
clone_size: few
cdr3_nt: TGTGCCATCAGTGAGAACACGGGAGGCTCCTACGAGCAGTACTTC
cdr3_aa: CAISENTGGSYEQYF

d_call: TRBD2
v_call: TRBV30
j_call: TRBJ2-7
clone_size: NA
cdr3_nt: TGTGCCTGTCGACTAGCGGGAGTCTACGAGCAGTACTTC
cdr3_aa: CACRLAGVYEQYF

d_call: TRBD2
v_call: TRBV4-2
j_call: TRBJ2-2
clone_size: many
cdr3_nt: TGTGCCAGCAGAATTCGGACTAGCGGGACGAACACCGGGGAGCTGTTTTTT
cdr3_aa: CASRIRTSGTNTGELFF

d_call: NA
v_call: TRBV30
j_call: TRBJ2-3
clone_size: NA
cdr3_nt: TGTGCCTGGAGTGTAGAGGGGGGGGATATGCAGTATTTT
cdr3_aa: CAWSVEGGDMQYF

d_call: TRBD1
v_call: TRBV6-1
j_call: TRBJ1-2
clone_size: medium-sized
cdr3_nt: TGTGCCAGCAGTGAATTCCGGGACAGGGGAGTGCATGGCTACACCTTC
cdr3_aa: CASSEFRDRGVHGYTF

d_call: NA
v_call: TRBV5-1
j_call: TRBJ2-7
clone_size: NA
cdr3_nt: TGCGCCAGCAGCTTGCCGGGATACGAGCAGTACTTC
cdr3_aa: CASSLPGYEQYF

d_call: NA
v_call: TRBV5-1
j_call: TRBJ1-1
clone_size: NA
cdr3_nt: TGCGCCAGCGTCGAGGGCACTGAAGCTTTCTTT
cdr3_aa: CASVEGTEAFF

d_call: NA
v_call: TRBV6-1
j_call: TRBJ2-7
clone_size: NA
cdr3_nt: TGTGCCAGCAGTGGACTTACCAGGGGAGACGAGCAGTACTTC
cdr3_aa: CASSGLTRGDEQYF

d_call: NA
v_call: TRBV6-1
j_call: TRBJ2-1
clone_size: medium-sized
cdr3_nt: TGTGCCAGCAGTGAACTAGGGGCGAATGAGCAGTTCTTC
cdr3_aa: CASSELGANEQFF

d_call: NA
v_call: TRBV20-1
j_call: TRBJ1-5
clone_size: medium-sized
cdr3_nt: TGCAGTGCTAGTCCTGGGTTCGATCAGCCCCAGCATTTT
cdr3_aa: CSASPGFDQPQHF

d_call: TRBD2
v_call: TRBV7-2
j_call: TRBJ2-7
clone_size: once
cdr3_nt: TGTGCCAGCAGCCCCTGGACTAGCGGGAGGGGCGAGTACTTC
cdr3_aa: CASSPWTSGRGEYF

d_call: TRBD1
v_call: TRBV30
j_call: TRBJ2-5
clone_size: NA
cdr3_nt: TGTGCCTGGAACCCCGGGACAGGGTTAGAGACCCAGTACTTC
cdr3_aa: CAWNPGTGLETQYF

d_call: NA
v_call: TRBV27
j_call: TRBJ1-5
clone_size: NA
cdr3_nt: TGTGCCAGCAGTTTATACAGGGAGCATAGCAATCAGCCCCAGCATTTT
cdr3_aa: CASSLYREHSNQPQHF

d_call: NA
v_call: TRBV27
j_call: TRBJ2-1
clone_size: few
cdr3_nt: TGTGCCAGCAGTTTAACGGAATCCCATGAGCAGTTCTTC
cdr3_aa: CASSLTESHEQFF